The clone carrying this T cell receptor (beta chain) was recorded at least ten times. Its antigen is currently unknown. Germline V gene lookup returns CDR1 SQVTM and CDR2 ANQGSEA. The CDR3 contains 12 residues. With 8 bases removed from V and 5 bases from J, the gap between germline ends came to 15 bases. The data belong to a study of T cells in Graves' hyperthyroidism and ophthalmopathy. Study observations and caveats: Most expanded thyroid clonotypes above 0.001 also appeared in blood.

TCR beta CDR3 region amplification was performed from RNA transcripts. Initially, a first-round RT-PCR of the TCR CDR3 employed the HTBI primer set. Using its own MiXCR run on the multiplex PCR reads, TCRdb lists one record per CDR3 protein. The sample has roughly 520,000 distinct CDR3 sequences, around 24% seen once. The sequence derives from a woman under 40 with Graves' ophthalmopathy. The rearrangement links TRBV29-1 to TRBJ1-2; D gene ambiguous. Sequencing was carried out using blood. CDR3 sequence (DNA): TGCAGCTCAACGGAGTCAGGTTATGGCTACACCTTC. This translates into CSSTESGYGYTF.